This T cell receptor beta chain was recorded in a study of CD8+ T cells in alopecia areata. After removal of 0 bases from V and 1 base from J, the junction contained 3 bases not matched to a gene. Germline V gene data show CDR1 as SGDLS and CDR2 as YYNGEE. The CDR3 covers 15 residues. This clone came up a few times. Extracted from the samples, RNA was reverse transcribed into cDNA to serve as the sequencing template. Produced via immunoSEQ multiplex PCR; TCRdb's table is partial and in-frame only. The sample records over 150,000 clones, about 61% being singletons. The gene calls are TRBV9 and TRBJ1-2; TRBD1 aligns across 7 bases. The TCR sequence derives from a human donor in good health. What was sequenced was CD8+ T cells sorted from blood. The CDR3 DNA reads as TGTGCCAGCAGCGTAGAGGGGACAGTTAACTATGGCTACACCTTC. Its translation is CASSVEGTVNYGYTF.